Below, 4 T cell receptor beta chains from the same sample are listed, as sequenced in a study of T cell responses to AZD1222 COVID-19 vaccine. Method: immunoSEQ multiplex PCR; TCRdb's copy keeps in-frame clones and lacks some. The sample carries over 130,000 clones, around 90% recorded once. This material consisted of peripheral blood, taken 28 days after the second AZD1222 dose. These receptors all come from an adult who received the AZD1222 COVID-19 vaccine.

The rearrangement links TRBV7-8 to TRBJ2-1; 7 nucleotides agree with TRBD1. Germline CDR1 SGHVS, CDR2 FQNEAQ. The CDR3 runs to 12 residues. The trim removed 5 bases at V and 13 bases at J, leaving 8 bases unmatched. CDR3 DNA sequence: TGTGCCAGCAGCCCCGACAGGGCGGCACAGTTCTTC. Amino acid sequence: CASSPDRAAQFF. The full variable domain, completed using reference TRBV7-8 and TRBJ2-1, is GAGVSQSPRYKVAKRGQDVALRCDPISGHVSLFWYQQALGQGPEFLTYFQNEAQLDKSGLPSDRFFAERPEGSVSTLKIQRTQQEDSAVYLCASSPDRAAQFFGPGTRLTVL.

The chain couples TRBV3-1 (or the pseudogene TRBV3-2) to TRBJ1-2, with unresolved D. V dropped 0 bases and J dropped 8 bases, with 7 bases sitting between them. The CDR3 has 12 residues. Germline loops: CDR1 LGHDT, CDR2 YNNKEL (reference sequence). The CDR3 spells CASSQDLGGYTF. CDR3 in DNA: TGTGCCAGCAGCCAAGATTTGGGCGGCTACACCTTC.

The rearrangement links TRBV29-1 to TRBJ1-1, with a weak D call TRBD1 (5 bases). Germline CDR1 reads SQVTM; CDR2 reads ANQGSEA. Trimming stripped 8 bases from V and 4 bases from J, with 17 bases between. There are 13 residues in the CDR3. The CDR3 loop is CSIPLGGSTEAFF. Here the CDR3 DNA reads TGCAGCATCCCTCTGGGGGGGAGCACTGAAGCTTTCTTT.

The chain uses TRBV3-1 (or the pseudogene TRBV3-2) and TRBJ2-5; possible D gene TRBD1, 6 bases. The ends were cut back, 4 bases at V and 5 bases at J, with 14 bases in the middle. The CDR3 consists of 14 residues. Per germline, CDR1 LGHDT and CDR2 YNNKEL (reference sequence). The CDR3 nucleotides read TGTGCCAGCAGCCGATCGCCAGGGGTTGAGACCCAGTACTTC. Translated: CASSRSPGVETQYF.